This T cell receptor (beta chain) originates from a study of blood T cell repertoires in COVID-19 (dated by TCRdb to the early 2020s). For the study in its entirety: Samples covering the acute and convalescent phases of COVID-19 were provided by collaborators in the United States, Italy and Spain. The prospective study material was composed of cDNA or gDNA derived from T cells, B-cell-depleted T cells, or PBMCs. Deeply sampled blood TCRbeta repertoires from subjects exposed to, actively infected with, or recovered from COVID-19 were included in the dataset. The repertoires were released in a freely available public database intended as a resource for research on the immune response to SARS-CoV-2. The samples were drawn from the first 160 participants of the ongoing ImmuneRACE study and from under 1,500 subjects provided by 6 global collaborators. Sample metadata almost always included a de-identified subject ID, COVID-19 status, age in years and sex. Where HLA class I and class II types were available, the types were taken from metadata supplied by the sample provider, not from assay-based typing.

The CDR3 numbers 12 residues from cysteine through phenylalanine. Only the CDR3 part of the read is kept: 36 bases, read in frame from the first base. V gives up 3 bases and J gives up 15 bases, and the segment between their germline ends measures 16 bases. According to the germline V gene, CDR1 reads SGHRS and CDR2 reads YFSETQ. Concerning this clone: This clone's antigen is unknown. No base quality information exists; no much larger clone differs at one position.

The investigation overall reported the following: How much clinical and demographic metadata was included differed by source and by participant, and the metadata was provided uncurated.

The immunoSEQ Assay, a bias-controlled multiplex PCR, was used to amplify TCRbeta CDR3 regions from genomic DNA. On the authors' methods: The number of nucleated cells in each sample was estimated by amplification of reference gene primers within the assay. Sequence reads were collapsed and filtered to measure the absolute abundance of every unique TCRbeta CDR3 rearrangement. For each sample, productive Simpson clonality was calculated as the square root of Simpson's diversity index over productive rearrangements. This is the immuneACCESS table as TCRdb keeps it, with only in-frame sequences that have V and J called. A part of the clones is gone; compared with another copy, unresolved V genes explain less than half, and the rest is unexplained. The V and J calls and clone size are taken from that table; D and trimming were inferred from the DNA. This sample gives approximately 290,000 clones in total; over 75% of them show up just once. Jointly, the top ten make up 3.5% to 4.5% of the sample.

In the prospective study, participants were roughly 18 to 100 years old, resided in approximately 22 geographic areas of the United States, and were enrolled through a virtual design. To assign participants to cohorts, the prospective study relied on clinical history that participants themselves reported in a screening survey and a study questionnaire. Recovered participants in ImmuneRACE Cohort 3 were defined by two consecutive negative NP/OP PCR tests, clearance by a healthcare professional, or resolution of symptoms. Each participant in the prospective study had whole blood, serum and a nasopharyngeal or oropharyngeal swab collected by mobile phlebotomists. Over a roughly 2-month period, participants in the prospective study had the option of providing additional blood draws and questionnaires. Prospective study blood samples were shipped either frozen or at room temperature before DNA extraction.

This TCR was recovered from a woman aged 25 to 39 who had recovered from COVID-19. The specimen sequenced was PBMCs or T cells enriched from blood (not recorded which). Rearrangement joined TRBV5-1 to TRBJ2-1; the D gene assignment is ambiguous. The CDR3 in this case is CASSSASAVWFF. The sequenced DNA: TGCGCCAGCAGCTCAGCGTCCGCAGTTTGGTTCTTC.